The 30 T cell receptor beta chains in this list originate from one sample, sequenced in a study of metastatic and nonmetastatic thyroid tumors. All patients reached thyroid surgery having received no treatment beforehand. TCRdb reprocessed the PCR reads using MiXCR. The data hold tens of thousands of clones, with about 15% observed a single time. Sequencing was carried out using blood. All receptors derive from a male donor with papillary thyroid cancer or a benign thyroid nodule (not recorded which). Some clones in this sample may be carry-over from other donors' samples.

This clone has at least ten counts. This chain joins TRBV5-6 and TRBJ2-7; perhaps TRBD1 as D (6 bases). V was trimmed by 3 bases and J by 2 bases, leaving 15 bases between them. Germline V gives CDR1 SGHDT, CDR2 YYEEEE. This CDR3 contains 15 residues. As DNA, the CDR3 is TGTGCCAGCAGCTCCCGGGACACGTACACCTACGAGCAGTACTTC. This codes for CASSSRDTYTYEQYF.

A few counts support this clone. The rearrangement uses TRBV28 and TRBJ2-7; 7 bases line up with TRBD1. Germline V CDR1 and CDR2: MDHEN, SYDVKM. V shed 5 bases and J 13 bases; nucleotides not matched to a gene: 11. The CDR3 consists of 12 residues. The CDR3 is CASSLSPGTAYF. The CDR3 DNA reads as TGTGCCAGCAGTCTCAGCCCCGGGACAGCCTACTTC.

This clone was seen at least ten times. V usage is TRBV7-6 and J usage is TRBJ2-7, with 11 bases lining up with TRBD1. Germline values: CDR1 SGHVS, CDR2 FNYEAQ. V shed 6 bases, J shed 5 bases, and the junction held 12 bases outside the gene matches. The CDR3 runs to 16 residues. Here the CDR3 DNA reads TGTGCCAGCAGTATCACCCCGGGACAGGGGGGGAACGAGCAGTACTTC. It codes for CASSITPGQGGNEQYF. Full variable domain (missing parts from reference TRBV7-6 and TRBJ2-7): GAGVSQSPRYKVTKRGQDVALRCDPISGHVSLYWYRQALGQGPEFLTYFNYEAQQDKSGLPNDRFSAERPEGSISTLTIQRTEQRDSAMYRCASSITPGQGGNEQYFGPGTRLTVT.

By its share, this clone is medium-sized. The chain employs TRBV20-1 and TRBJ1-6; 8 nucleotides match TRBD1. Losses at the gene ends were 2 bases for V and 0 bases for J; bases not matched to a gene: 3. Germline CDR1 is DFQATT and CDR2 is SNEGSKA (reference sequence). The CDR3 runs 16 residues. CDR3 residues: CSARRTGSSYNSPLHF. The DNA for the CDR3 is TGCAGTGCTAGACGGACAGGGAGCTCCTATAATTCACCCCTCCACTTT.

This rearrangement joins TRBV11-2 to TRBJ2-1; 12 bases match TRBD2. Germline CDR1 SGHAT, CDR2 FQNNGV. The V gene end was trimmed by 3 bases and the J gene end by 8 bases; junction bases not matched to a gene: 8. The CDR3 loop spans 16 amino acids. CDR3: CASSFVRLAGADEQFF. As DNA, the CDR3 is TGTGCCAGCAGCTTCGTGCGACTAGCGGGAGCCGATGAGCAGTTCTTC.

By sample fraction, this clone is medium-sized. The rearrangement uses TRBV28 and TRBJ1-2, with D maybe TRBD1 (5 bases). CDR1 is MDHEN, CDR2 SYDVKM, per germline. The CDR3 covers 12 residues. V was cut by 6 bases and J by 8 bases, with 13 bases left in between. CDR3 sequence: CASSDSLRGYTF. CDR3 nucleotides: TGTGCCAGCAGCGACAGCCTAAGGGGCTACACCTTC.

In this sample, this clone turned up a few times. The CDR3 region is CASSLAGSGANVLTF. CDR3 sequence (DNA): TGCGCCAGCAGCTTGGCAGGGTCTGGGGCCAACGTCCTGACTTTC. The chain combines TRBV5-1 with TRBJ2-6, with D tentatively TRBD1 (5 bases). The ends were cut back, 0 bases at V and 1 base at J, with 5 bases in the middle. The CDR3 sequence is 15 residues long. Per germline, CDR1 SGHRS and CDR2 YFSETQ.

V is TRBV3-1 and J is TRBJ1-6; 8 nucleotides line up with TRBD1. The CDR3 is 16 residues long. Trimming cost V 0 bases and J 11 bases; bases outside gene matches: 9. Germline CDR1 and CDR2: LGHDT and YNNKEL (reference sequence). The CDR3: CASSQDLRTGSAPLHF. The CDR3 DNA reads TGTGCCAGCAGCCAAGATTTGAGGACAGGGTCTGCACCCCTCCACTTT.

This clone has a count of ten or more. CDR3 coding DNA: TGTGCCAGCAACGACAGGGGACTCACTGAAGCTTTCTTT. It encodes CASNDRGLTEAFF. The chain couples TRBV2 to TRBJ1-1; the match to TRBD1 covers 8 bases. The CDR3 is 13 amino acids. The germline V gene has CDR1 SNHLY and CDR2 FYNNEI. V gave up 7 bases and J gave up 4 bases; unmatched junction bases: 5.

For this clone: The junction does not match germline at one end; this may be a read error. The chain combines TRBV19 with TRBJ2-4; TRBD2 might be the D (6 bases). Per the germline V gene, CDR1 is LNHDA and CDR2 is SQIVND (reference sequence). This CDR3 comprises 14 residues. CDR3 residues: CASMEGMAKNIQYF. The DNA for the CDR3 is TGTGCTAGTATGGAGGGTATGGCCAAAAACATTCAGTACTTC.

This clone was seen many times. The chain combines TRBV5-8 with TRBJ1-1, with 7 bases aligning to TRBD1. V lost 5 bases and J lost 4; bases outside the gene matches: 5. The CDR3 totals 13 residues. Germline V gene lookup returns CDR1 SGHTS and CDR2 YDEGEE. In nucleotides, the CDR3 is TGTGCCAGCAGTTTCGGGACAGCCACTGAAGCTTTCTTT. Amino acids: CASSFGTATEAFF.

Regarding this clone: Mismatch with germline at one junction end may stem from a read error. This sequence joins TRBV20-1 and TRBJ2-1, with no clear D. The V gene's germline CDR1 is DFQATT and CDR2 SNEGSKA (reference sequence). The CDR3 is made up of 16 amino acids. The CDR3 here is CSARDTMAISYNEQLF. CDR3 DNA sequence: TGCAGTGCTAGAGATACGATGGCTATCTCCTACAATGAGCAGCTCTTC.

This clone came up many times. The chain uses TRBV7-8 and TRBJ2-5; D may be TRBD2 (6 bases). This CDR3 spans 17 amino acids. Looked up from germline, CDR1 is SGHVS and CDR2 is FQNEAQ. The V end was cut by 1 base, the J end by 1 base, with 16 bases between. The CDR3, as DNA: TGTGCCAGCAGCTTAGTAGTGGTAGGCGGGATCCAAGAGACCCAGTACTTC. Protein sequence: CASSLVVVGGIQETQYF.

In its sample, this clone was seen many times. The rearrangement links TRBV10-2 to TRBJ2-5; 9 nucleotides align to TRBD1. This CDR3 comprises 14 residues. Germline loops: CDR1 WSHSY, CDR2 SAAADI. V lost 7 bases to trimming and J lost 3 bases; unmatched junction nucleotides: 6. DNA for the CDR3: TGCGCCAGCAATCCGGGACAGGGAAAAGAGACCCAGTACTTC. Protein: CASNPGQGKETQYF.

Many counts were recorded for this clone. CDR3 sequence (DNA): TGTGCCAGCGGAATTCACGGGACCCAATCGAACACTGAAGCTTTCTTT. Protein: CASGIHGTQSNTEAFF. The chain combines TRBV28 with TRBJ1-1; maybe TRBD1 (5 bases). Trimming shortened V by 8 bases and J by 1 base, and 20 bases separated the two germline ends. This CDR3 region has 16 residues. Germline CDR1 MDHEN, CDR2 SYDVKM.

This clone was recorded a few times. A read error may produce the germline difference seen at one junction end. The V call is TRBV10-2, the J call TRBJ2-7, with 11 bases matching TRBD2. This CDR3 is built from 15 residues. Germline-derived CDR1 and CDR2 are WSHSY and SAAADI. In DNA form, the CDR3 reads TGCGCCAGCAGGAGACTAGCGGGGTCTCTCTACGAGCGGTACTTC. Translating it yields CASRRLAGSLYERYF.

This clone has at least ten counts. The V gene is TRBV27, the J gene TRBJ2-1; 10 bases match TRBD2. V lost 7 bases and J lost 1; bases outside the gene matches: 13. CDR3 length: 18 residues. The germline CDR1 and CDR2 sequences are MNHEY and SMNVEV (reference sequence). CDR3 bases: TGTGCCAGCACCCTCAAAGGGCTAGCGGGAGTATCCTACAATGAGCAGTTCTTC. Translation: CASTLKGLAGVSYNEQFF.

The chain joins TRBV20-1 to TRBJ2-3, with TRBD2 matching 14 bases. V was clipped by 3 bases and J by 2 bases; unmatched bases: 10. The germline CDR1 and CDR2 sequences are DFQATT and SNEGSKA (reference sequence). The CDR3 totals 18 residues. In DNA form, the CDR3 reads TGCAGTGCTAGTCAGCCGGGACTAGCGGGAGATTTCACAGATACGCAGTATTTT. Translated, it gives CSASQPGLAGDFTDTQYF.

This clone was found a few times. The V gene is TRBV12-3 or TRBV12-4, the J gene TRBJ1-1; a weak D match, TRBD1 (6 bases). V shed 5 bases and J shed 6 bases, with 13 bases lying between them. The CDR3 runs 13 residues. The CDR3 coding sequence is TGTGCCAGCAGTACCTCGGGACAAGCTGAAGCTTTCTTT. Encoded protein: CASSTSGQAEAFF.

The sample holds a few counts of this clone. V gene TRBV6-1 combines with J gene TRBJ1-6; D gene uncertain. With 2 bases removed from V and 10 bases from J, the gap between germline ends came to 9 bases. This CDR3 comprises 13 residues. From germline, CDR1 is MNHNS and CDR2 SASEGT. The CDR3 loop reads CASSENDGSPLHF. The CDR3 DNA reads as TGTGCCAGCAGTGAAAATGACGGCTCACCCCTCCACTTT.

A remark on this clone: This CDR3 is also generated by other DNA sequences in the sample. The chain links TRBV18 to TRBJ1-6; D gene unclear. Deletions cut 6 bases from V and 19 bases from J, with 22 bases between. This CDR3 comprises 13 residues. Germline values: CDR1 KGHSH, CDR2 LQKENI. The CDR3, as DNA: TGTGCCAGCTCCTCGGAACAGTCGGGCACTCTTCACTTT. Translation gives CASSSEQSGTLHF.

The V call is TRBV11-1, the J call TRBJ1-1; unclear D gene. The CDR3 covers 15 residues. Per germline, CDR1 SGHAT and CDR2 FQDESV (reference sequence). V was cut by 5 bases and J by 2 bases, with 15 bases left in between. The CDR3 region is CASSLSLSKNTEAFF. CDR3 DNA sequence: TGTGCCAGCAGCCTATCCCTGTCGAAAAACACTGAAGCTTTCTTT.

This clone is medium-sized (0.01 to 0.1%). The V call is TRBV27, the J call TRBJ2-7; no definite D call. Germline V gene lookup returns CDR1 MNHEY and CDR2 SMNVEV (reference sequence). The CDR3 contains 13 residues. Trimming took 4 bases from V and 0 from J, leaving 7 bases between them. This CDR3 is CASSSQTSYEQYF. The CDR3, as DNA: TGTGCCAGCAGTTCACAGACCTCCTACGAGCAGTACTTC.

This clone was picked up many times. Relative to the germline gene, one junction end is altered; a read error may explain this. The chain employs TRBV18 and TRBJ1-2, with 11 bases lining up with TRBD1. CDR3 length: 18 residues. CDR1 KGHSH and CDR2 LQKENI come from the germline V gene. As DNA, the CDR3 is TGTGCCAGCTCCCCACCCCCCGGACAGGGGGCGCTCAGCTATGGCTACACCTTC. Protein sequence: CASSPPPGQGALSYGYTF.

The sample holds many counts of this clone. V is TRBV7-6 and J is TRBJ2-1; D tentatively reads TRBD1 or TRBD2 (6 bases each). CDR1 SGHVS and CDR2 FNYEAQ come from the germline V gene. Trimming left V 5 bases short and J 7 bases short, with 12 bases between. The CDR3 has 13 amino acids. The CDR3 spells CASSDVGGNEQFF. The DNA for the CDR3 is TGTGCCAGCAGCGACGTAGGGGGGAATGAGCAGTTCTTC.

This clone was counted ten times or more. This sequence joins TRBV6-1 and TRBJ2-7, with 10 bases lining up with TRBD1. V shed 5 bases and J 4 bases; nucleotides not matched to a gene: 2. CDR3 length equals 13 residues. Germline V lookup: CDR1 MNHNS, CDR2 SASEGT. As DNA, the CDR3 is TGTGCCAGCAGTCAGGACAGGGGGTACGAGCAGTACTTC. Translating it yields CASSQDRGYEQYF.

This clone was detected many times. V gene TRBV2 combines with J gene TRBJ2-1; the match to TRBD2 covers 9 bases. The CDR3 covers 15 residues. V was clipped by 3 bases and J by 7 bases; unmatched bases: 7. Per germline, CDR1 SNHLY and CDR2 FYNNEI. In DNA form, the CDR3 reads TGTGCCAGCAGTGATATGGCGGGAGGGGTAAATGAGCAGTTCTTC. This sequence encodes CASSDMAGGVNEQFF.

At least ten counts were recorded for this clone. In DNA, the CDR3 is TGTGCCAGCAGTCCAGGTATTGAAGCTTTCTTT. Amino acids: CASSPGIEAFF. This sequence joins TRBV6-1 and TRBJ1-1; no clear D. Germline V gene lookup returns CDR1 MNHNS and CDR2 SASEGT. The CDR3 covers 11 residues. The ends were cut back, 5 bases at V and 7 bases at J, with 8 bases in the middle.

The genes are TRBV18 and TRBJ2-7; 9 bases align to TRBD1. The CDR3 totals 14 residues. CDR1 and CDR2 (germline): KGHSH, LQKENI. V shed 4 bases and J 6 bases; nucleotides not matched to a gene: 7. The CDR3 loop is CASSLGQGGLEQYF. For the CDR3, the DNA is TGTGCCAGCTCACTGGGACAGGGAGGCCTCGAGCAGTACTTC.

By share, this clone ranks as medium-sized. The rearrangement uses TRBV11-2 and TRBJ1-6, with D maybe TRBD1 (5 bases). V shed 6 bases and J shed 5 bases, with 14 bases lying between them. The germline CDR1 and CDR2 sequences are SGHAT and FQNNGV. The CDR3 has 15 residues. The CDR3 spells CASRPTGRNNSPLHF. For the CDR3, the DNA is TGTGCCAGCAGACCTACGGGACGGAATAATTCACCCCTCCACTTT.